A single sample is the source of the 2 T cell receptor beta chains below, sequenced in a study of shared clonotypes between healthy human individuals. The naive CD8 subset, CD45RO-negative cells positively selected for CCR7, excluded terminally differentiated effector memory CD45RA+ cells. Assay: immunoSEQ multiplex PCR; the TCRdb copy retains only in-frame clones and omits some. The sample has about 870,000 clones, around 93% seen once. Source material: naive CD8+ T cells sorted from blood. The receptor set was obtained from a man younger than 45 in good health.

As regards this clone: One base away lies a much larger clone, so this may be a sequencing read error. CDR3 DNA sequence: TGTGCCAGCAGTACCGTTTCCTACGAGCAGTACTTC. The encoded protein is CASSTVSYEQYF. This chain links TRBV28 with TRBJ2-7; D ambiguous. The CDR3 is 12 residues long. Looked up from germline, CDR1 is MDHEN and CDR2 is SYDVKM. V was shortened by 5 bases and J by 1 base, with 6 bases between the two germline ends.

As concerns this clone: This specimen includes other DNA sequences encoding the same CDR3. V is TRBV6-6 and J is TRBJ1-5; TRBD1 matches 8 bases. CDR1 and CDR2 (germline): MNHNY, SVGAGI (reference sequence). This CDR3 is built from 15 residues. The V gene end was trimmed by 2 bases and the J gene end by 4 bases; junction bases not matched to a gene: 4. CDR3 DNA: TGTGCCAGCAGTTACGCAGACAGGGGAAATCAGCCCCAGCATTTT. It is translated as CASSYADRGNQPQHF.